This T cell receptor (beta chain) was captured by sequencing in a study of shared clonotypes between healthy human individuals. V lost 1 base and J 5 bases, leaving 16 bases between the germline ends. The CDR3 loop spans 15 amino acids. CDR1 SGHTS and CDR2 YDEGEE come from the germline V gene. Original processing methods: Sequence data from immunoSEQ were junction-only and lacked quality scores; consequently, filtering differed. TCRdb's table, derived via immunoSEQ multiplex PCR, lists solely in-frame clones and lacks some. V and J calls and clone size are given by that table; D and trimming were obtained from the DNA. This table has about 700,000 clones, 90% to 95% appearing once. Naive CD8 cells, CD45RO-negative and positively selected for CCR7, excluded terminally differentiated effector memory CD45RA+ cells.

Material for sequencing was naive CD8+ T cells sorted from blood. This chain links TRBV5-8 with TRBJ2-7; D tentatively reads TRBD1 or TRBD2 (5 bases each). The sequence came from a man aged 25-45 years in good health. The CDR3 DNA is TGTGCCAGCAGCTTGAGGGGTTTGGGGGTCCACGAGCAGTACTTC. Its protein product is CASSLRGLGVHEQYF. The whole variable domain, filled in from reference TRBV5-8 and TRBJ2-7, reads EAGVTQSPTHLIKTRGQQATLRCSPISGHTSVYWYQQALGLGLQFLLWYDEGEERNRGNFPPRFSGRQFPNYSSELNVNALELEDSALYLCASSLRGLGVHEQYFGPGTRLTVT.